The 31 T cell receptor beta chains in this list originate from one sample, sequenced in a study of T cell changes during pregnancy in multiple sclerosis (dated by TCRdb to between 2018 and 2020). The protocol used for the library was the immunoSEQ multiplex PCR assay. Held by TCRdb, this immuneACCESS table contains in-frame sequences only and omits some clones. Under half of the omission traces to an unresolved V gene where checked; the cause of the rest is unknown. This sample lists 80,000 or so clones; around 92% were detected once. The ten largest clones represent about 3% of the sample. Sequences were derived from peripheral blood, sampled before pregnancy. These receptors were obtained from a female donor with multiple sclerosis, enrolled in a pregnancy study.

This sequence joins TRBV28 and TRBJ1-1; D call uncertain. Trimming removed 8 bases at V and 1 base at J, with 8 bases between. CDR3 length: 12 amino acids. From germline, CDR1 is MDHEN and CDR2 SYDVKM. CDR3 amino acids: CASGVGNTEAFF. The DNA for the CDR3 is TGTGCCAGCGGAGTAGGGAACACTGAAGCTTTCTTT.

This clone appeared a single time. The V gene is TRBV4-3, the J gene TRBJ2-7, with D unresolved. The CDR3 runs 15 residues. Germline CDR1 LGHNA, CDR2 YSLEER. Trimming cost V 4 bases and J 1 base, with 14 bases left between them. The CDR3 protein is CASSPEAARSYEQYF. The CDR3 nucleotides are TGCGCCAGCAGCCCTGAAGCAGCTAGGTCCTACGAGCAGTACTTC.

This clone was observed a few times. The rearrangement links TRBV9 to TRBJ2-1; D remains unclear. V was shortened by 3 bases and J by 0 bases, with 10 bases between the two germline ends. Germline CDR1 reads SGDLS; CDR2 reads YYNGEE. The CDR3 runs to 15 residues. CDR3 region: CASSARLDSYNEQFF. Written as DNA, the CDR3 is TGTGCCAGCAGCGCGCGATTAGACTCCTACAATGAGCAGTTCTTC.

This clone appeared a few times. The V call is TRBV6-1, the J call TRBJ1-1, with D hard to call. In germline, CDR1 is MNHNS, CDR2 SASEGT. The V and J ends lost 3 bases and 2 bases respectively, with 13 bases between them. The CDR3 covers 15 residues. The CDR3 DNA sequence: TGTGCCAGCAGTGACGATTGGGGAGTCAACACTGAAGCTTTCTTT. Translating it yields CASSDDWGVNTEAFF.

The chain combines TRBV4-3 with TRBJ2-2, with 9 positions matching TRBD2. V was clipped by 1 base and J by 4 bases; unmatched bases: 16. This CDR3 region has 20 residues. Germline values: CDR1 LGHNA, CDR2 YSLEER. CDR3 DNA sequence: TGCGCCAGCAGCCAAGTCCCCCTGCTTAGGACTAGCGCCGGCACCGGGGAGCTGTTTTTT. As protein: CASSQVPLLRTSAGTGELFF.

This chain joins TRBV2 and TRBJ2-1, with TRBD1 identical over 7 bases. The V gene's germline CDR1 is SNHLY and CDR2 FYNNEI. Trimming cost V 7 bases and J 6 bases; bases outside gene matches: 12. This CDR3 is built from 15 residues. CDR3 protein: CASTKDRRLGNEQFF. In nucleotides, the CDR3 is TGTGCCAGCACTAAGGACAGGAGGCTCGGCAATGAGCAGTTCTTC.

This chain uses TRBV5-1 with TRBJ2-3; 14 bases fit TRBD2. The CDR3 is 17 amino acids. The J segment lost 8 bases and the V segment lost 0 bases, leaving 8 bases of the junction unmatched. Germline V gene data show CDR1 as SGHRS and CDR2 as YFSETQ. The CDR3 protein is CASSLGGGLAGVATQYF. In nucleotides, the CDR3 is TGCGCCAGCAGCTTGGGAGGGGGACTAGCGGGAGTAGCTACGCAGTATTTT.

V is TRBV6-5 and J is TRBJ1-2, with 8 positions matching TRBD1. Germline trimming cut 6 bases from V and 9 bases from J; bases unmatched to any gene: 9. The germline CDR1 and CDR2 sequences are MNHEY and SVGAGI. This CDR3 comprises 13 residues. The CDR3 nucleotides are TGTGCCAGCAGCGACAGGGGAGGGTACAGCTACACCTTC. Its protein is CASSDRGGYSYTF.

This chain uses TRBV29-1 with TRBJ1-2; a possible D gene is TRBD1 (6 bases). The germline V and J ends were trimmed by 6 bases and 8 bases, with 31 bases remaining between them. CDR3 length equals 17 residues. Per germline, CDR1 SQVTM and CDR2 ANQGSEA. CDR3 DNA: TGCAGCGTCCCGGCAACATCGATTTTACAGGGAGAGAGGGGCTACACCTTC. This encodes CSVPATSILQGERGYTF. Supplemented by reference TRBV29-1 and TRBJ1-2, the full variable domain reads SAVISQKPSRDICQRGTSLTIQCQVDSQVTMMFWYRQQPGQSLTLIATANQGSEATYESGFVIDKFPISRPNLTFSTLTVSNMSPEDSSIYLCSVPATSILQGERGYTFGSGTRLTVV.

CDR3 coding DNA: TGTGCCAGCAGTTCTAATAGACAGGGGACCTATGGCTACACCTTC. Protein sequence: CASSSNRQGTYGYTF. V gene TRBV28 combines with J gene TRBJ1-2, with 8 bases identical to TRBD1. This CDR3 spans 15 amino acids. Germline-derived CDR1 and CDR2 are MDHEN and SYDVKM. The ends lost 4 bases at V and 4 bases at J; junction bases unmatched: 8.

The chain has TRBV15 and TRBJ2-4; 7 bases are a match to TRBD2. With 3 bases clipped from V and 7 bases from J, the junction kept 3 bases outside the gene matches. This CDR3 has 13 residues. From germline, CDR1 is LNHNV and CDR2 YYDKDF (reference sequence). The chain's CDR3 is CATSRGLSNIQYF. The CDR3 DNA follows: TGTGCCACCAGCAGGGGACTATCGAACATTCAGTACTTC.

The V gene is TRBV7-3, the J gene TRBJ2-1; 9 bases match TRBD1. Germline V gene data show CDR1 as SGHTA and CDR2 as FQGTGA. The CDR3 is 16 residues long. V was clipped by 5 bases and J by 8 bases; unmatched bases: 13. For the CDR3, the DNA is TGTGCCAGCAGCCTACATACCGGGACAGGGAGTGATGAGCAGTTCTTC. Translation gives CASSLHTGTGSDEQFF.

As to this clone: This CDR3 is also generated by other DNA sequences in the sample. J is TRBJ1-1 and V is TRBV7-9, with 10 bases fitting TRBD1. J was trimmed by 3 bases and V by 5 bases; bases with no gene match: 9. Germline V gene lookup returns CDR1 SEHNR and CDR2 FQNEAQ (reference sequence). The length of the CDR3 is 16 residues. As DNA, the CDR3 is TGTGCCAGCAGCCTCCTGACAGGGGGCGTGGACACTGAAGCTTTCTTT. Its translation: CASSLLTGGVDTEAFF.

The chain combines TRBV5-4 with TRBJ2-2; 7 positions match TRBD1. The CDR3 is 15 residues long. The junction had 7 bases not matched to a gene; V was cut back by 7 bases and J by 1 base. Germline CDR1 SGHNT, CDR2 YYREEE (reference sequence). Here the CDR3 DNA reads TGTGCCAGCCAGGGGGACCTCCTGAACACCGGGGAGCTGTTTTTT. It specifies CASQGDLLNTGELFF.

CDR3 nucleotides: TGTGCCAGCAGTTCAGGGGATTCCATGAACACTGAAGCTTTCTTT. Translating gives CASSSGDSMNTEAFF. V usage is TRBV27 and J usage is TRBJ1-1; TRBD1 might be the D (6 bases). This CDR3 region has 15 residues. Germline CDR1 MNHEY, CDR2 SMNVEV (reference sequence). V was cut by 4 bases and J by 0 bases, with 12 bases left in between.

This rearrangement joins TRBV19 to TRBJ2-7; a weak D match, TRBD2 (6 bases). The length of the CDR3 is 13 residues. Per germline, CDR1 LNHDA and CDR2 SQIVND (reference sequence). The V and J ends lost 1 base and 2 bases respectively, with 6 bases between them. Here the CDR3 DNA reads TGTGCCAGTAGTATAGGACTAGCCTACGAGCAGTACTTC. Translating gives CASSIGLAYEQYF.

This rearrangement joins TRBV6-1 to TRBJ2-7, with 9 bases fitting TRBD2. This CDR3 is built from 18 residues. Trimming cost V 0 bases and J 3 bases; bases outside gene matches: 12. Germline V gives CDR1 MNHNS, CDR2 SASEGT. CDR3 residues: CASSEAIAGTSQIYEQYF. The CDR3 bases are TGTGCCAGCAGTGAAGCCATAGCCGGGACTAGCCAAATCTACGAGCAGTACTTC.

The rearrangement joins TRBV5-6 to TRBJ1-2; 8 bases line up with TRBD1. This CDR3 is built from 15 residues. Germline V gene sequence: CDR1 SGHDT, CDR2 YYEEEE. With V trimmed by 4 bases and J by 7 bases, 12 bases remained unmatched. The CDR3 sequence: CASSPQDREVGGYTF. The CDR3 DNA is TGTGCCAGCAGCCCGCAGGACAGGGAAGTTGGTGGCTACACCTTC.

This chain links TRBV19 with TRBJ2-7, with D possibly being TRBD2 (5 bases). Germline V gives CDR1 LNHDA, CDR2 SQIVND (reference sequence). Trimming pared 6 bases from V and 3 bases from J, leaving 12 bases between. The length of the CDR3 is 13 residues. The CDR3 coding sequence is TGTGCCAGTAGCCGAGGACTCATCTACGAGCAGTACTTC. This encodes CASSRGLIYEQYF.

This rearrangement joins TRBV28 to TRBJ1-2; D unclear. Germline lookup yields CDR1 MDHEN and CDR2 SYDVKM. Trimming removed 1 base from V and 7 bases from J, with 13 bases in between. The CDR3 covers 14 residues. The CDR3 protein is CASSLFVSAGGYTF. CDR3 in DNA: TGTGCCAGCAGTTTATTTGTCTCGGCAGGTGGCTACACCTTC.

V and J are TRBV5-8 and TRBJ2-3, with TRBD2 matching 14 bases. Germline lookup yields CDR1 SGHTS and CDR2 YDEGEE. J gave up 3 bases and V 0 bases, and 6 bases lay outside the gene matches. CDR3 length: 18 residues. The CDR3 DNA follows: TGTGCCAGCAGCTTGGGGGGACTAGCGGGAGATCGGACAGATACGCAGTATTTT. It codes for CASSLGGLAGDRTDTQYF.

The CDR3 DNA follows: TGTGCCAGCAGACGCGGGAATCCCTACGAGCAGTACTTC. This codes for CASRRGNPYEQYF. This chain joins TRBV28 and TRBJ2-7; a possible D gene is TRBD2 (6 bases). The CDR3 is 13 residues long. Trimming removed 6 bases at V and 2 bases at J, with 11 bases between. Germline values: CDR1 MDHEN, CDR2 SYDVKM.

The chain carries TRBV6-1 and TRBJ1-4; perhaps TRBD1 as D (5 bases). CDR1 is MNHNS, CDR2 SASEGT, per germline. V lost 7 bases, J lost 5 bases, and 14 bases lay in between. CDR3 length: 14 residues. Here the CDR3 DNA reads TGTGCCAGCAACATTCAGGGTGTCAATGAAAAACTGTTTTTT. This encodes CASNIQGVNEKLFF.

The rearrangement links TRBV28 to TRBJ2-7, with 7 bases fitting TRBD2. V shed 10 bases, J shed 7 bases, and the junction held 16 bases outside the gene matches. CDR3 size: 14 residues. Germline assignment: CDR1 MDHEN and CDR2 SYDVKM. The CDR3 region has the DNA TGTGCCACCAGCCAAACTAGCGTAGTGCGAGAGCAGTACTTC. Translating gives CATSQTSVVREQYF.

The V call is TRBV28, the J call TRBJ2-7, with TRBD2 identical over 9 bases. The CDR3 loop spans 15 amino acids. V gave up 2 bases and J gave up 3 bases; unmatched junction bases: 5. The V gene's germline CDR1 is MDHEN and CDR2 SYDVKM. The DNA for the CDR3 is TGTGCCAGCAGTTTAGGTAGCGGGAGAGGCTACGAGCAGTACTTC. This translates into CASSLGSGRGYEQYF.

V is TRBV6-5 and J is TRBJ1-5; no definite D call. The germline V and J ends were trimmed by 8 bases and 6 bases, with 11 bases remaining between them. The CDR3 runs to 12 residues. CDR1 is MNHEY and CDR2 is SVGAGI in the germline V gene. The CDR3 spells CASFSFGQPQHF. CDR3 nucleotides: TGTGCCAGCTTCAGTTTTGGTCAGCCCCAGCATTTT.

As regards this clone: A junction boundary mismatches the germline segment, possibly from a read error. The genes are TRBV7-7 and TRBJ2-2, with TRBD1 identical over 10 bases. The CDR3 extends over 16 amino acids. Germline V gene lookup returns CDR1 SSHAT and CDR2 FNYEAQ (reference sequence). This chain's CDR3 is CASSETGTGATGELFF. The CDR3 DNA sequence: TGTGCTAGCAGCGAAACAGGGACAGGGGCGACCGGGGAGCTGTTTTTT. Looking up the rest from reference TRBV7-7 and TRBJ2-2 gives the full variable domain: GAGVSQSPRYKVTKRGQDVTLRCDPISSHATLYWYQQALGQGPEFLTYFNYEAQPDKSGLPSDRFSAERPEGSISTLTIQRTEQRDSAMYRCASSETGTGATGELFFGEGSRLTVL.

The J gene is TRBJ1-5, the V gene TRBV7-2; 9 bases are a match to TRBD1. The CDR3 sequence is 15 residues long. V gave up 2 bases and J gave up 4 bases; unmatched junction bases: 3. From germline, CDR1 is SGHTA and CDR2 FQGNSA. The CDR3 nucleotides are TGTGCCAGCAGCTTAAGGACAGGGGAAAATCAGCCCCAGCATTTT. It codes for CASSLRTGENQPQHF.

The CDR3 DNA reads as TGCGCCAGCAGTCAATCATTCGCGGGAGGGCCCGGGTTCACAGATACGCAGTATTTT. Residues: CASSQSFAGGPGFTDTQYF. The V gene is TRBV23-1, the J gene TRBJ2-3, with 9 bases aligning to TRBD2. TRBV23-1 is an ORF for which the function is uncertain. The CDR3 totals 19 residues. The ends lost 0 bases at V and 2 bases at J; junction bases unmatched: 12.

V is TRBV5-1 and J is TRBJ1-1; 9 bases match TRBD1. Germline V gene sequence: CDR1 SGHRS, CDR2 YFSETQ. The CDR3 spans 16 residues. V shed 3 bases and J 0 bases; nucleotides not matched to a gene: 6. The CDR3 reads CASSWRQGGMNTEAFF. DNA for the CDR3: TGCGCCAGCAGCTGGCGACAGGGGGGTATGAACACTGAAGCTTTCTTT.

The chain employs TRBV6-1 and TRBJ2-7; TRBD1 might be the D (6 bases). Germline-derived CDR1 and CDR2 are MNHNS and SASEGT. Trimming took 2 bases from V and 3 from J, leaving 11 bases between them. This CDR3 has 14 amino acids. The DNA for the CDR3 is TGTGCCAGCAGTGAAAGTGGGGGCCACTACGAGCAGTACTTC. Amino acids: CASSESGGHYEQYF.